Listed here are 17 T cell receptor beta chains from one sample, sequenced in a study of CD8 T cells in ankylosing spondylitis. MiXCR, applied by TCRdb to the 5' RACE reads, yields one record per CDR3 protein. The data show just under 550,000 distinct CDR3 sequences, 12% seen once. General observations from the study: Among TCR beta sequences, a motif of under 10 highly homologous variants appeared characteristic of ankylosing spondylitis blood.

No cognate antigen is known for these TCRs. Sequencing used blood, either unsorted or a sorted T cell fraction (not recorded which). The receptors were gathered from a male donor with ankylosing spondylitis.

V usage is TRBV24-1 and J usage is TRBJ2-7, with 8 bases aligning to TRBD2. V lost 4 bases, J lost 0 bases, and 4 bases stayed unmatched. This CDR3 spans 15 amino acids. Germline assignment: CDR1 KGHDR and CDR2 SFDVKD. The CDR3 protein is CATSDAGTSSYEQYF. CDR3 bases: TGTGCCACCAGTGACGCCGGGACTAGCTCCTACGAGCAGTACTTC.

The chain employs TRBV2 and TRBJ2-1; no definite D call. V lost 7 bases to trimming and J lost 2 bases, with 15 bases between them. This CDR3 is 15 amino acids long. Germline CDR1 is SNHLY and CDR2 is FYNNEI. CDR3: CASIVGTKTYNEQFF. CDR3 bases: TGTGCCAGCATTGTAGGAACAAAAACCTACAATGAGCAGTTCTTC.

There are many counts of this clonotype. The chain carries TRBV5-8 and TRBJ2-1, with 8 positions matching TRBD2. The CDR3 length is 15 residues. Trimming cost V 2 bases and J 13 bases; bases outside gene matches: 14. CDR1 SGHTS and CDR2 YDEGEE come from the germline V gene. CDR3 DNA sequence: TGTGCCAGCAGCTTAGTCCTGGCGGGAGGATCTGGTCAGTTCTTC. This sequence encodes CASSLVLAGGSGQFF. The full variable domain, completed using reference TRBV5-8 and TRBJ2-1, is EAGVTQSPTHLIKTRGQQATLRCSPISGHTSVYWYQQALGLGLQFLLWYDEGEERNRGNFPPRFSGRQFPNYSSELNVNALELEDSALYLCASSLVLAGGSGQFFGPGTRLTVL.

This clonotype occurred a few times. The chain uses TRBV27 and TRBJ2-5; D might be TRBD1 (6 bases). V lost 6 bases and J lost 5, with 16 bases in between. The V gene's germline CDR1 is MNHEY and CDR2 SMNVEV (reference sequence). CDR3 length: 14 residues. CDR3 sequence (DNA): TGTGCCAGCAGAGGGGGAGCATCGGTGGAGACCCAGTACTTC. It yields the protein CASRGGASVETQYF.

This clonotype turned up a few times. This chain connects TRBV4-2 to TRBJ1-2, with a possible D match to TRBD1 (6 bases). Trimming took off 1 base at V and 0 bases at J, with 15 bases between the two ends. The CDR3 has 17 residues. In germline, CDR1 is LGHNA, CDR2 YNFKEQ. The CDR3 spells CASSQGRGQNSNYGYTF. DNA of the CDR3: TGTGCCAGCAGCCAAGGACGCGGACAGAACTCTAACTATGGCTACACCTTC.

This clonotype turned up a few times. CDR3 bases: TGTGCCAGCACCCAGCGGCTTGGGACTAGCGGGGTTTACGAGCAGTACTTC. Translated, it gives CASTQRLGTSGVYEQYF. The chain recombines TRBV6-1 with TRBJ2-7; 13 bases match TRBD2. Germline V gene data show CDR1 as MNHNS and CDR2 as SASEGT. The CDR3 is 17 amino acids. Trimming at V came to 7 bases and at J to 4 bases, leaving 13 bases not matched to a gene.

The chain combines TRBV5-1 with TRBJ1-1, with 7 nucleotides matching TRBD1. V lost 4 bases and J lost 3; bases outside the gene matches: 9. The CDR3 is 15 residues long. Germline V CDR1 and CDR2: SGHRS, YFSETQ. The CDR3 loop reads CASSLSGTDDTEAFF. CDR3 DNA: TGCGCCAGCAGCCTGTCCGGGACAGATGACACTGAAGCTTTCTTT.

This clonotype was detected ten times or more. J is TRBJ2-1 and V is TRBV29-1, with 8 bases that match TRBD2. V trimming: 7 bases; J trimming: 0 bases; junction bases outside the gene matches: 11. Germline V CDR1 and CDR2: SQVTM, ANQGSEA. The CDR3 has 16 residues. CDR3 sequence: CSGAGGRSSSYNEQFF. DNA for the CDR3: TGCAGCGGCGCTGGCGGGAGGTCCAGCTCCTACAATGAGCAGTTCTTC.

This clonotype was observed a handful of times. V is TRBV24-1 and J is TRBJ2-2, with TRBD1 matching 8 bases. The length of the CDR3 is 16 residues. V shed 3 bases and J 7 bases; nucleotides not matched to a gene: 9. From germline, CDR1 is KGHDR and CDR2 SFDVKD. The CDR3 sequence: CATSDASTGEVGELFF. The CDR3 nucleotides read TGTGCCACCAGTGATGCTTCGACAGGGGAGGTCGGGGAGCTGTTTTTT.

In this sample, this clonotype turned up a few times. J is TRBJ2-5 and V is TRBV5-1; possibly TRBD1 for D (6 bases). The germline CDR1 and CDR2 sequences are SGHRS and YFSETQ. The CDR3 has 14 residues. With 5 bases removed from V and 2 bases from J, the gap between germline ends came to 13 bases. The CDR3, as DNA: TGCGCCAGCAGTTCCGGGACACATCAAGAGACCCAGTACTTC. Its translation: CASSSGTHQETQYF. Full variable domain (rest looked up from reference TRBV5-1 and TRBJ2-5): KAGVTQTPRYLIKTRGQQVTLSCSPISGHRSVSWYQQTPGQGLQFLFEYFSETQRNKGNFPGRFSGRQFSNSRSEMNVSTLELGDSALYLCASSSGTHQETQYFGPGTRLLVL.

As regards this clonotype: The junction departs from germline at one end; a sequencing error may be responsible. The rearrangement uses TRBV30 and TRBJ2-3; D is uncertain. Germline lookup yields CDR1 GTSNPN and CDR2 SVGIG (reference sequence). The CDR3 is 11 amino acids. The CDR3 here is CAWRETRAKGF. CDR3 coding DNA: TGTGCCTGGAGAGAGACACGGGCAAAGGGTTTT. Full variable domain (missing parts from reference TRBV30 and TRBJ2-3): SQTIHQWPATLVQPVGSPLSLECTVEGTSNPNLYWYRQAAGRGLQLLFYSVGIGQISSEVPQNLSASRPQDRQFILSSKKLLLSDSGFYLCAWRETRAKGFGPGTRLTVL.

The gene calls are TRBV29-1 and TRBJ2-4; TRBD1 is a possible D gene (6 bases). V was cut by 6 bases and J by 0 bases, with 9 bases left in between. CDR3 length: 13 amino acids. Germline-derived CDR1 and CDR2 are SQVTM and ANQGSEA. CDR3 sequence (DNA): TGCAGCGTGGGGGCTAGAGCCAAAAACATTCAGTACTTC. Its translation: CSVGARAKNIQYF.

A few counts support this clonotype. The chain employs TRBV2 and TRBJ2-3; weak D call: TRBD1 (5 bases). CDR1 and CDR2 from the germline V gene are SNHLY and FYNNEI. CDR3 size: 15 residues. Trimming cost V 5 bases and J 2 bases, with 14 bases left between them. CDR3 sequence reads: CASSPRGSTTDTQYF. Written as DNA, the CDR3 is TGTGCCAGCAGTCCAAGGGGCAGCACCACAGATACGCAGTATTTT.

V usage is TRBV5-6 and J usage is TRBJ2-5; D ambiguous. The CDR3 length is 14 residues. Trimming removed 3 bases from V and 1 base from J, with 10 bases in between. Germline assignment: CDR1 SGHDT and CDR2 YYEEEE. The CDR3 loop reads CASSYGRIQETQYF. The CDR3 DNA follows: TGTGCCAGCAGCTACGGACGGATCCAAGAGACCCAGTACTTC.

This chain connects TRBV11-1 to TRBJ1-3; the match to TRBD1 covers 12 bases. The J segment lost 6 bases and the V segment lost 7 bases, leaving 16 bases of the junction unmatched. Per germline, CDR1 SGHAT and CDR2 FQDESV (reference sequence). The CDR3 runs 18 residues. The CDR3 DNA reads as TGTGCCAGCACCCCCGGGACAGGGGGCGATCCGAGCGCAAACACCATATATTTT. It codes for CASTPGTGGDPSANTIYF.

The chain couples TRBV20-1 to TRBJ2-1, with 7 nucleotides matching TRBD2. Per germline, CDR1 DFQATT and CDR2 SNEGSKA (reference sequence). The CDR3 runs 16 residues. V was pared by 8 bases and J by 8 bases, with 21 bases of the junction left unmatched. The DNA for the CDR3 is TGCAGTTCGAAGAGGCTGCGGCGGGCGGGAGTGGATGAGCAGTTCTTC. Protein product: CSSKRLRRAGVDEQFF.

The rearrangement joins TRBV20-1 to TRBJ2-7; 8 nucleotides align to TRBD1. With 6 bases clipped from V and 0 bases from J, the junction kept 7 bases outside the gene matches. The germline V gene encodes CDR1 DFQATT and CDR2 SNEGSKA (reference sequence). The CDR3 runs 14 residues. CDR3: CSAQGAGTSYEQYF. The CDR3 bases are TGCAGTGCCCAGGGGGCGGGGACCTCCTACGAGCAGTACTTC.